This entry features one T cell receptor (beta chain) sequence. Its cognate antigen is unknown. CD45RO-negative, CCR7-positively selected cells formed the naive CD8 fraction, excluding terminally differentiated effector memory CD45RA+ cells. These data belong to a study of shared clonotypes between healthy human individuals. The wider study: A couple of female and three male donors aged 18 to 49 were enrolled. General study findings and limits: Naive subsets typically showed greater estimated richness than memory subsets. Clonotypes not shared had lower generation probabilities than those common to all four donors. Represented diversity (both genetic and exposure-history) was limited by the small number of donors.

Here immunoSEQ multiplex PCR was the method, and the copy in TCRdb shows in-frame clones only, minus some. The sample includes around 1.9 million clones, 85% to 95% of them seen just once. The TCR sequence derives from a man aged 18 to 29 in good health. Some clones in this sample may be carry-over from other donors' samples. The sample consisted of naive CD8+ T cells from PBMCs.

The DNA for the CDR3 is TGTGCCAGCAGCTTAACCCGGGACAGCTACTCTGGAAACACCATATATTTT. Residues: CASSLTRDSYSGNTIYF. The J gene is TRBJ1-3, the V gene TRBV7-8, with TRBD1 matching over 7 bases. CDR1 SGHVS and CDR2 FQNEAQ come from the germline V gene. The CDR3 totals 17 residues. V shed 2 bases and J 0 bases; nucleotides not matched to a gene: 7.